Presented here are 28 T cell receptor beta chains from one specimen sequenced in a study of blood T cell repertoires in COVID-19. Repertoires were generated with immunoSEQ multiplex PCR, while TCRdb's copy carries only in-frame clones and drops some. The sample carries around 140,000 clones, 84% recorded once. The sample taken for sequencing was peripheral blood. These receptors originate from a man in his sixties with active or convalescent COVID-19.

This clone was found once. V usage is TRBV27 and J usage is TRBJ1-5; D remains ambiguous. From germline, CDR1 is MNHEY and CDR2 SMNVEV (reference sequence). V lost 6 bases and J lost 2, with 11 bases in between. The CDR3 runs 14 residues. This CDR3 reads CASRQALGNQPQHF. The DNA for the CDR3 is TGTGCCAGCAGGCAGGCCCTGGGCAATCAGCCCCAGCATTTT.

This clone was observed a handful of times. The V call is TRBV27, the J call TRBJ1-5, with 8 positions matching TRBD1. Germline CDR1 reads MNHEY; CDR2 reads SMNVEV (reference sequence). Trimming cost V 7 bases and J 2 bases; bases outside gene matches: 4. The CDR3 extends over 14 amino acids. This CDR3 is CASKLGQGNQPQHF. The CDR3 coding sequence is TGTGCCAGCAAACTGGGACAGGGCAATCAGCCCCAGCATTTT.

This clone has more than one count but fewer than ten. The chain links TRBV6-1 to TRBJ1-3; D gene uncertain. V was cut by 0 bases and J by 0 bases, with 9 bases left in between. The CDR3 totals 16 residues. CDR1 and CDR2 (germline): MNHNS, SASEGT. The CDR3 loop is CASSEALSHSGNTIYF. CDR3 nucleotide sequence: TGTGCCAGCAGTGAAGCGTTGAGCCACTCTGGAAACACCATATATTTT.

This chain uses TRBV21-1 with TRBJ2-5; TRBD1 is the table's D call and was not checked against the DNA. TRBV21-1 is a documented pseudogene. The CDR3 runs 18 residues. CDR3 DNA: TGTGCCAGCAGCAAAGATTCGTTGGGACAGCTAGGAGAAGAGACCCAGTACTTC. Translating gives CASSKDSLGQLGEETQYF.

The chain carries TRBV7-9 and TRBJ1-2; tentative D call: TRBD1 (5 bases). Germline loops: CDR1 SEHNR, CDR2 FQNEAQ (reference sequence). V lost 5 bases to trimming and J lost 6 bases, with 13 bases between them. The CDR3 loop spans 13 amino acids. The CDR3 loop reads CASSAGLVDGYTF. CDR3 DNA: TGTGCCAGCAGCGCAGGGCTGGTGGATGGCTACACCTTC.

The chain carries TRBV30 and TRBJ2-3; 10 bases line up with TRBD2. The CDR3 is 15 amino acids. CDR1 is GTSNPN, CDR2 SVGIG, per germline (reference sequence). The V and J ends lost 3 bases and 4 bases, in that order; junction bases with no gene match: 7. CDR3 region: CAWSSSGGLPDTQYF. In nucleotides, the CDR3 is TGTGCCTGGAGCTCTAGCGGGGGTCTGCCAGATACGCAGTATTTT.

The chain links TRBV7-2 to TRBJ1-1; maybe TRBD1 (5 bases). Germline assignment: CDR1 SGHTA and CDR2 FQGNSA. V was shortened by 5 bases and J by 2 bases, with 9 bases between the two germline ends. The CDR3 sequence is 13 residues long. The DNA of the CDR3 is TGTGCCAGCAGCACGACAGTAAACACTGAAGCTTTCTTT. It encodes CASSTTVNTEAFF.

This clone was detected only once. The J gene is TRBJ2-3, the V gene TRBV20-1, with D possibly TRBD1 on 5 matching bases. Germline-derived CDR1 and CDR2 are DFQATT and SNEGSKA (reference sequence). The CDR3 is 15 residues long. Trimming removed 3 bases at V and 3 bases at J, with 16 bases between. The CDR3 here is CSASPAGRFTDTQYF. Here the CDR3 DNA reads TGCAGTGCTAGTCCCGCAGGGCGGTTTACAGATACGCAGTATTTT.

V gene TRBV15 combines with J gene TRBJ1-3; D is undetermined. The CDR3 contains 14 residues. Germline V CDR1 and CDR2: LNHNV, YYDKDF (reference sequence). V was shortened by 1 base and J by 5 bases, with 9 bases between the two germline ends. DNA for the CDR3: TGTGCCACCAGCAGAGGTGGGGAGCGAAACACCATATATTTT. As protein: CATSRGGERNTIYF.

This clone turned up a few times. The rearrangement joins TRBV5-1 to TRBJ1-4, with a possible D match to TRBD1 (5 bases). The germline gives CDR1 SGHRS, CDR2 YFSETQ. Between the trimmed V and J ends, which lost 0 bases and 6 bases, there was a span of 9 bases. This CDR3 region has 14 residues. CDR3 region: CASSLGGKDEKLFF. CDR3 DNA sequence: TGCGCCAGCAGCTTGGGGGGCAAGGATGAAAAACTGTTTTTT.

The rearrangement joins TRBV11-3 to TRBJ2-3; 7 nucleotides line up with TRBD1. Germline CDR1 is SGHNT and CDR2 is YENEEA. The CDR3 consists of 13 residues. With 9 bases clipped from V and 5 bases from J, the junction kept 8 bases outside the gene matches. In DNA, the CDR3 is TGTGCCAGTCAACAGGGGCGGGTAGATACGCAGTATTTT. It translates to CASQQGRVDTQYF. Looking up the rest from reference TRBV11-3 and TRBJ2-3 gives the full variable domain: EAGVVQSPRYKIIEKKQPVAFWCNPISGHNTLYWYLQNLGQGPELLIRYENEEAVDDSQLPKDRFSAERLKGVDSTLKIQPAELGDSAVYLCASQQGRVDTQYFGPGTRLTVL.

V usage is TRBV19 and J usage is TRBJ2-1; 7 bases fit TRBD1. The CDR3 runs 15 residues. Germline V gene data show CDR1 as LNHDA and CDR2 as SQIVND (reference sequence). With 2 bases clipped from V and 7 bases from J, the junction kept 8 bases outside the gene matches. CDR3 sequence: CASSIQGVVWNEQFF. Written as DNA, the CDR3 is TGTGCCAGTAGTATACAGGGGGTGGTTTGGAATGAGCAGTTCTTC.

The table lists this clone with a count of one. The V and J genes are TRBV27 and TRBJ1-6, with TRBD1 identical over 9 bases. The J segment lost 10 bases and the V segment lost 4 bases, leaving 8 bases of the junction unmatched. This CDR3 contains 15 residues. Germline values: CDR1 MNHEY, CDR2 SMNVEV (reference sequence). CDR3 region: CASSSPGTGTSPLHF. The DNA for the CDR3 is TGTGCCAGCAGTTCCCCGGGGACAGGGACGTCACCCCTCCACTTT.

J is TRBJ2-2 and V is TRBV3-1 (or the pseudogene TRBV3-2); D is unclear. Trimming took 0 bases from V and 1 from J, leaving 9 bases between them. The CDR3 contains 16 residues. In germline, CDR1 is LGHDT, CDR2 YNNKEL (reference sequence). CDR3 region: CASSQDAILNTGELFF. The CDR3 bases are TGTGCCAGCAGCCAAGATGCGATTTTGAACACCGGGGAGCTGTTTTTT.

This sequence joins TRBV15 and TRBJ2-1; D possibly corresponds to TRBD2 (6 bases). Deletions cut 5 bases from V and 2 bases from J, with 16 bases between. The CDR3 spans 16 residues. From germline, CDR1 is LNHNV and CDR2 YYDKDF (reference sequence). CDR3 in amino acids: CATSVRLDDPYNEQFF. In DNA form, the CDR3 reads TGTGCCACCAGCGTGAGACTAGATGATCCCTACAATGAGCAGTTCTTC.

DNA of the CDR3: TGTGCCAGCAGCCCGGTCCTCGAGCCCTTGAACACCGGGGAGCTGTTTTTT. It codes for CASSPVLEPLNTGELFF. The chain couples TRBV5-8 to TRBJ2-2; D not certain. Trimming removed 4 bases from V and 1 base from J, with 17 bases in between. Germline CDR1 SGHTS, CDR2 YDEGEE. The CDR3 spans 17 residues.

As for this clone: Other DNA sequences in the sample encode the same CDR3. The J gene is TRBJ2-5, the V gene TRBV19; 14 nucleotides match TRBD2. Germline CDR1 reads LNHDA; CDR2 reads SQIVND (reference sequence). The J segment lost 3 bases and the V segment lost 5 bases, leaving 5 bases of the junction unmatched. The CDR3 loop spans 16 amino acids. For the CDR3, the DNA is TGTGCCAGTAGTCCAATGGGACTAGCGGGGGAAGAGACCCAGTACTTC. Its translation is CASSPMGLAGEETQYF.

The rearrangement uses TRBV6-1 and TRBJ2-5; D perhaps matches TRBD2 (6 bases). The V and J ends lost 2 bases and 4 bases respectively, with 14 bases between them. CDR1 and CDR2 from the germline V gene are MNHNS and SASEGT. There are 15 residues in the CDR3. CDR3 in amino acids: CASSEFGSAGETQYF. DNA for the CDR3: TGTGCCAGCAGTGAATTCGGGAGTGCCGGAGAGACCCAGTACTTC.

The chain employs TRBV15 and TRBJ2-3, with 11 bases aligning to TRBD1. Germline lookup yields CDR1 LNHNV and CDR2 YYDKDF (reference sequence). V dropped 3 bases and J dropped 5; count of bases not matched to a gene: 7. The CDR3 runs to 16 residues. The CDR3 region has the DNA TGTGCCACCAGCAGGGGGGGGACAGGGGGAAAAGATACGCAGTATTTT. Amino acids: CATSRGGTGGKDTQYF.

The J gene is TRBJ2-3, the V gene TRBV2, with D perhaps TRBD1 (5 bases). This CDR3 region has 14 residues. CDR1 and CDR2 (germline): SNHLY, FYNNEI. V was shortened by 6 bases and J by 6 bases, with 16 bases between the two germline ends. As DNA, the CDR3 is TGTGCCAGCAGCAGACAGCCCAACGTGGATACGCAGTATTTT. Translated: CASSRQPNVDTQYF.

This clone was observed a few times. The rearrangement uses TRBV19 and TRBJ2-1; 10 positions match TRBD2. Unmatched junction bases numbered 5, after V lost 5 bases and J lost 7 bases. Per germline, CDR1 LNHDA and CDR2 SQIVND (reference sequence). This CDR3 is built from 14 residues. This chain's CDR3 is CASSELAGVNEQFF. In nucleotides, the CDR3 is TGTGCCAGTAGTGAGCTAGCGGGGGTTAATGAGCAGTTCTTC.

V gene TRBV5-1 combines with J gene TRBJ1-1; 7 bases map to TRBD1. The CDR3 loop spans 17 amino acids. Germline CDR1 SGHRS, CDR2 YFSETQ. The V gene end was trimmed by 0 bases and the J gene end by 3 bases; junction bases not matched to a gene: 11. The CDR3 DNA sequence: TGCGCCAGCAGCTTGGCAGGCACAGGGGCCCCGTACACTGAAGCTTTCTTT. It codes for CASSLAGTGAPYTEAFF.

The genes are TRBV9 and TRBJ1-2; TRBD1 is a possible D gene (6 bases). In germline, CDR1 is SGDLS, CDR2 YYNGEE. The V end was cut by 3 bases, the J end by 8 bases, with 14 bases between. This CDR3 is built from 13 residues. The CDR3 DNA follows: TGTGCCAGCAGCGCGTCAGGGGTGGGCGGCTACACCTTC. Its translation: CASSASGVGGYTF.

This sequence joins TRBV7-2 and TRBJ1-5; 7 bases are a match to TRBD1. J was trimmed by 5 bases and V by 5 bases; bases with no gene match: 3. Germline V gives CDR1 SGHTA, CDR2 FQGNSA. This CDR3 region has 13 residues. DNA of the CDR3: TGTGCCAGCAGCAGCGACAGGGATCAGCCCCAGCATTTT. Translating gives CASSSDRDQPQHF.

CDR3 sequence (DNA): TGCGCCAGCAGCGTAACAGACGCTAACTATGGCTACACCTTC. Encoded protein: CASSVTDANYGYTF. This sequence joins TRBV5-1 and TRBJ1-2; D gene uncertain. The V end was cut by 4 bases, the J end by 0 bases, with 10 bases between. The CDR3 is made up of 14 amino acids. In germline, CDR1 is SGHRS, CDR2 YFSETQ.

V is TRBV10-2 and J is TRBJ1-3, with D possibly TRBD1 on 6 matching bases. Germline assignment: CDR1 WSHSY and CDR2 SAAADI. V lost 3 bases and J 0 bases, leaving 9 bases between the germline ends. CDR3 size: 15 residues. CDR3 nucleotide sequence: TGCGCCAGCAGTGAAACAGGGAACTCTGGAAACACCATATATTTT. Translating gives CASSETGNSGNTIYF.

There are a few counts of this clone. The gene calls are TRBV10-2 and TRBJ2-7; D may be TRBD2 (6 bases). V lost 6 bases and J 6 bases, leaving 9 bases between the germline ends. The CDR3 is made up of 11 amino acids. The germline CDR1 and CDR2 sequences are WSHSY and SAAADI. As DNA, the CDR3 is TGCGCCAGCAGCGGGGGTGCCGAGCAGTACTTC. As protein: CASSGGAEQYF.

V is TRBV7-9 and J is TRBJ2-7, with 7 positions matching TRBD1. This CDR3 contains 14 residues. V was pared by 7 bases and J by 2 bases, with 8 bases of the junction left unmatched. Germline values: CDR1 SEHNR, CDR2 FQNEAQ (reference sequence). CDR3 DNA: TGTGCCAGCACCCCCAGGGGGACCCCCTACGAGCAGTACTTC. It encodes CASTPRGTPYEQYF.